This entry lists 30 T cell receptor beta chains sequenced from one sample in a study of blood T cell repertoires in COVID-19. Measured with immunoSEQ multiplex PCR; TCRdb has only the in-frame clones, and not every one. In the table there are a few hundred thousand clones, around 87% of which are singletons. The sequenced material came from peripheral blood. These receptors were obtained from an older woman with COVID-19, enrolled during active disease.

The CDR3 loop is CASMESGGVQPQHF. CDR3 sequence (DNA): TGTGCCAGTATGGAGTCAGGGGGCGTGCAGCCCCAGCATTTT. This sequence joins TRBV19 and TRBJ1-5; TRBD1 agrees at 8 bases. The junction had 9 bases not matched to a gene; V was cut back by 7 bases and J by 7 bases. Germline CDR1 is LNHDA and CDR2 is SQIVND (reference sequence). The CDR3 totals 14 residues.

V gene TRBV5-1 combines with J gene TRBJ2-7; 7 bases fit TRBD1. CDR1 and CDR2 from the germline V gene are SGHRS and YFSETQ. V lost 4 bases and J lost 5; bases outside the gene matches: 3. This CDR3 spans 12 amino acids. In nucleotides, the CDR3 is TGCGCCAGCAGCGGCGGACAGGACGAGCAGTACTTC. This translates into CASSGGQDEQYF.

This clone was seen only once. This chain connects TRBV5-1 to TRBJ1-2, with 7 bases identical to TRBD1. The V gene's germline CDR1 is SGHRS and CDR2 YFSETQ. The CDR3 runs to 16 residues. Losses at the gene ends were 4 bases for V and 0 bases for J; bases not matched to a gene: 9. CDR3 sequence reads: CASSLLWTGTNYGYTF. In DNA, the CDR3 is TGCGCCAGCAGCCTTCTATGGACAGGAACTAACTATGGCTACACCTTC.

V and J are TRBV5-1 and TRBJ2-7; D gene uncertain. CDR3 length: 13 amino acids. The V gene's germline CDR1 is SGHRS and CDR2 YFSETQ. V lost 0 bases to trimming and J lost 3 bases, with 7 bases between them. CDR3 sequence reads: CASSLVSSYEQYF. The DNA of the CDR3 is TGCGCCAGCAGCTTGGTTTCCAGCTACGAGCAGTACTTC.

The V gene is TRBV18, the J gene TRBJ1-5; D uncertain. This CDR3 region has 15 residues. V dropped 2 bases and J dropped 3 bases, with 11 bases sitting between them. CDR1 and CDR2 from the germline V gene are KGHSH and LQKENI. The DNA for the CDR3 is TGTGCCAGCTCACCAGGGGAGATGGACAATCAGCCCCAGCATTTT. Its protein product is CASSPGEMDNQPQHF.

The chain carries TRBV7-2 and TRBJ1-5; D not resolved. Per germline, CDR1 SGHTA and CDR2 FQGNSA. The CDR3 covers 14 residues. Trimming removed 1 base at V and 5 bases at J, with 9 bases between. This CDR3 is CASSLDVSYQPQHF. DNA of the CDR3: TGTGCCAGCAGCTTAGATGTCAGTTATCAGCCCCAGCATTTT. The variable domain in full, with the rest retrieved from reference TRBV7-2 and TRBJ1-5, is GAGVSQSPSNKVTEKGKDVELRCDPISGHTALYWYRQSLGQGLEFLIYFQGNSAPDKSGLPSDRFSAERTGGSVSTLTIQRTQQEDSAVYLCASSLDVSYQPQHFGDGTRLSIL.

The rearrangement joins TRBV9 to TRBJ2-3, with TRBD2 as a possible D gene (5 bases). This CDR3 has 13 amino acids. The V and J ends lost 4 bases and 6 bases respectively, with 12 bases between them. Germline V CDR1 and CDR2: SGDLS, YYNGEE. The CDR3 loop reads CASSRTSWDTQYF. CDR3 in DNA: TGTGCCAGCAGCCGGACTTCTTGGGATACGCAGTATTTT. The whole variable domain, remainder taken from reference TRBV9 and TRBJ2-3, is DSGVTQTPKHLITATGQRVTLRCSPRSGDLSVYWYQQSLDQGLQFLIQYYNGEERAKGNILERFSAQQFPDLHSELNLSSLELGDSALYFCASSRTSWDTQYFGPGTRLTVL.

V usage is TRBV7-9 and J usage is TRBJ2-7, with 7 bases identical to TRBD1. The germline gives CDR1 SEHNR, CDR2 FQNEAQ (reference sequence). V gave up 2 bases and J gave up 4 bases; unmatched junction bases: 11. This CDR3 has 16 residues. In DNA form, the CDR3 reads TGTGCCAGCAGCTTAACGTACGGACAGGCAGGGTACGAGCAGTACTTC. Translated: CASSLTYGQAGYEQYF.

CDR3 DNA sequence: TGTGCCAGCAGCCCTAGACTAGCGGGGGCCTACACCGGGGAGCTGTTTTTT. As protein: CASSPRLAGAYTGELFF. The rearrangement joins TRBV7-8 to TRBJ2-2; 12 positions match TRBD2. Germline loops: CDR1 SGHVS, CDR2 FQNEAQ. This CDR3 region has 17 residues. The junction had 7 bases not matched to a gene; V was cut back by 5 bases and J by 3 bases.

In DNA, the CDR3 is TGTGCCAGCAGTTACGGGGGGACGACACAATATGGCTACACCTTC. Translated, it gives CASSYGGTTQYGYTF. The chain recombines TRBV6-5 with TRBJ1-2, with D perhaps TRBD1 (5 bases). The CDR3 runs to 15 residues. Trimming cost V 2 bases and J 5 bases, with 15 bases left between them. CDR1 is MNHEY and CDR2 is SVGAGI in the germline V gene.

The chain joins TRBV5-1 to TRBJ1-3; weak D call: TRBD1 (6 bases). Between the trimmed V and J ends, which lost 5 bases and 0 bases, there was a span of 12 bases. The V gene's germline CDR1 is SGHRS and CDR2 YFSETQ. The CDR3 loop spans 15 amino acids. CDR3 coding DNA: TGCGCCAGCAGGGCAGGGGTCGGCTCTGGAAACACCATATATTTT. Encoded protein: CASRAGVGSGNTIYF.

This rearrangement joins TRBV24-1 to TRBJ1-2; no clear D. There are 14 residues in the CDR3. Germline V gives CDR1 KGHDR, CDR2 SFDVKD. The V end was cut by 1 base, the J end by 4 bases, with 9 bases between. CDR3 sequence: CATSDFFIRYGYTF. The DNA of the CDR3 is TGTGCCACCAGTGATTTTTTTATTCGCTATGGCTACACCTTC.

The chain has TRBV6-5 and TRBJ1-4; TRBD1 is a possible D gene (5 bases). The CDR3 sequence is 15 residues long. V lost 0 bases and J 8 bases, leaving 13 bases between the germline ends. Looked up from germline, CDR1 is MNHEY and CDR2 is SVGAGI. The CDR3 spells CASSYSTRGREKLFF. The CDR3 bases are TGTGCCAGCAGTTACTCGACGCGGGGACGGGAAAAACTGTTTTTT.

The V call is TRBV7-2, the J call TRBJ1-6, with TRBD1 matching over 7 bases. V shed 6 bases and J 7 bases; nucleotides not matched to a gene: 12. Germline loops: CDR1 SGHTA, CDR2 FQGNSA. The CDR3 is made up of 16 amino acids. The CDR3 DNA reads as TGTGCCAGCAGTCCATACCGGGACAGATTAAATTCACCCCTCCACTTT. It translates to CASSPYRDRLNSPLHF.

The V and J genes are TRBV19 and TRBJ2-7; TRBD1 is a possible D gene (6 bases). Looked up from germline, CDR1 is LNHDA and CDR2 is SQIVND (reference sequence). The CDR3 spans 14 residues. V was shortened by 4 bases and J by 3 bases, with 13 bases between the two germline ends. The CDR3 DNA follows: TGTGCCAGTAGTAATCGGGACAAATACTACGAGCAGTACTTC. It yields the protein CASSNRDKYYEQYF.

This clone was observed a handful of times. The genes are TRBV11-2 and TRBJ1-4; 9 positions agree with TRBD1. After removal of 2 bases from V and 7 bases from J, the junction contained 2 bases not matched to a gene. Per germline, CDR1 SGHAT and CDR2 FQNNGV. The CDR3 consists of 14 residues. Here the CDR3 reads CASSLNRGREKLFF. CDR3 in DNA: TGTGCCAGCAGCTTAAACAGGGGGCGTGAAAAACTGTTTTTT.

V gene TRBV3-1 (or the pseudogene TRBV3-2) combines with J gene TRBJ1-5, with D maybe TRBD1 (6 bases). From germline, CDR1 is LGHDT and CDR2 YNNKEL (reference sequence). The V gene lost 0 bases and the J gene lost 4 bases, with 7 bases spanning the gap. CDR3 length equals 14 residues. CDR3 amino acids: CASSQDRGNQPQHF. For the CDR3, the DNA is TGTGCCAGCAGCCAAGACAGGGGTAATCAGCCCCAGCATTTT.

V usage is TRBV27 and J usage is TRBJ2-1, with TRBD2 matching 7 bases. Germline V gives CDR1 MNHEY, CDR2 SMNVEV (reference sequence). With 2 bases clipped from V and 10 bases from J, the junction kept 17 bases outside the gene matches. The CDR3 extends over 17 amino acids. CDR3 in amino acids: CASSLGPWGGRSSEQFF. The CDR3, as DNA: TGTGCCAGCAGTTTAGGGCCATGGGGGGGTCGCTCGTCCGAGCAGTTCTTC.

This chain uses TRBV18 with TRBJ1-3, with unresolved D. The V end lost 2 bases, the J end lost 0 bases, and 8 bases lay between the germline ends. Germline CDR1 KGHSH, CDR2 LQKENI. This CDR3 comprises 15 residues. The CDR3 loop is CASSPRTSSGNTIYF. CDR3 sequence (DNA): TGTGCCAGCTCACCAAGGACTAGCTCTGGAAACACCATATATTTT.

This rearrangement joins TRBV6-2 or TRBV6-3 to TRBJ2-1; maybe TRBD2 (6 bases). The germline V gene has CDR1 MNHEY and CDR2 SVGEGT. V lost 2 bases to trimming and J lost 5 bases, with 10 bases between them. This CDR3 is 14 amino acids long. CDR3 DNA: TGTGCCAGCAGTTACACCGGGAGCCACAATGAGCAGTTCTTC. It translates to CASSYTGSHNEQFF.

This clone came up once. CDR3 sequence: CASSFNPDYGYTF. In DNA form, the CDR3 reads TGTGCCAGCAGCTTCAACCCGGACTATGGCTACACCTTC. J is TRBJ1-2 and V is TRBV5-6; D is undetermined. Trimming cost V 2 bases and J 3 bases, with 8 bases left between them. Germline-derived CDR1 and CDR2 are SGHDT and YYEEEE. This CDR3 comprises 13 residues.

This chain uses TRBV7-8 with TRBJ1-6; 8 bases align to TRBD1. Looked up from germline, CDR1 is SGHVS and CDR2 is FQNEAQ. The CDR3 sequence is 15 residues long. V shed 5 bases and J 8 bases; nucleotides not matched to a gene: 8. The CDR3 sequence is CASSLRQGFDSPLHF. The CDR3 region has the DNA TGTGCCAGCAGCCTTCGACAGGGGTTTGATTCACCCCTCCACTTT.

CDR3 protein: CASSRRQGTGEQFF. In DNA, the CDR3 is TGCGCCAGCAGCCGCAGGCAGGGAACCGGTGAGCAGTTCTTC. The rearrangement joins TRBV5-1 to TRBJ2-1; D possibly corresponds to TRBD1 (5 bases). CDR1 SGHRS and CDR2 YFSETQ come from the germline V gene. This CDR3 is built from 14 residues. V lost 4 bases, J lost 9 bases, and 17 bases lay in between. The whole variable domain, remainder taken from reference TRBV5-1 and TRBJ2-1, is KAGVTQTPRYLIKTRGQQVTLSCSPISGHRSVSWYQQTPGQGLQFLFEYFSETQRNKGNFPGRFSGRQFSNSRSEMNVSTLELGDSALYLCASSRRQGTGEQFFGPGTRLTVL.

The V call is TRBV18, the J call TRBJ2-7; no clear D gene. Trimming shortened V by 4 bases and J by 1 base, and 14 bases separated the two germline ends. Germline values: CDR1 KGHSH, CDR2 LQKENI. The length of the CDR3 is 15 residues. The CDR3 nucleotides read TGTGCCAGCTCACGACGAACCGCTAGGTCCTACGAGCAGTACTTC. Protein product: CASSRRTARSYEQYF.

The V gene is TRBV6-6, the J gene TRBJ1-5; TRBD1 matches at 10 bases. The germline V gene has CDR1 MNHNY and CDR2 SVGAGI (reference sequence). The CDR3 totals 15 residues. With V trimmed by 6 bases and J by 10 bases, 12 bases remained unmatched. CDR3 loop: CASRSTGGAWNPQHF. The CDR3, as DNA: TGTGCCAGCAGATCGACAGGGGGCGCATGGAATCCCCAGCATTTT.

V is TRBV19 and J is TRBJ1-2; D gene ambiguous. CDR3 length: 15 amino acids. From germline, CDR1 is LNHDA and CDR2 SQIVND (reference sequence). Trimming removed 6 bases from V and 8 bases from J, with 22 bases in between. DNA of the CDR3: TGTGCCAGTAGCCGTGACCGACGGGGATCTATGGGCTACACCTTC. Translated: CASSRDRRGSMGYTF.

This chain links TRBV6-4 with TRBJ2-3; TRBD1 matches at 9 bases. The CDR3 is made up of 17 amino acids. CDR1 and CDR2 (germline): MRHNA, SNTAGT. Trimming at V came to 5 bases and at J to 4 bases, leaving 13 bases not matched to a gene. CDR3 DNA: TGTGCCAGCAGTTTGTCTACCGGGACAGGGTCGGCAGATACGCAGTATTTT. It translates to CASSLSTGTGSADTQYF.

This chain links TRBV19 with TRBJ1-1; D is perhaps TRBD1 (5 bases). Germline-derived CDR1 and CDR2 are LNHDA and SQIVND (reference sequence). V lost 5 bases and J 5 bases, leaving 15 bases between the germline ends. The CDR3 contains 14 residues. DNA for the CDR3: TGTGCCAGTAGTTTGGGACTTTCGATTACTGAAGCTTTCTTT. It encodes CASSLGLSITEAFF.

The chain uses TRBV2 and TRBJ1-4; D is uncertain. Germline V lookup: CDR1 SNHLY, CDR2 FYNNEI. V shed 2 bases and J shed 4 bases, with 8 bases lying between them. The CDR3 runs to 14 residues. CDR3 in amino acids: CASSEIRSNEKLFF. CDR3 bases: TGTGCCAGCAGTGAAATAAGGAGTAATGAAAAACTGTTTTTT.

The CDR3 region is CASSFFSGTGVNRNTIYF. The CDR3 nucleotides are TGTGCCAGCAGTTTTTTCTCCGGGACAGGGGTAAATAGAAACACCATATATTTT. The chain is built from TRBV27 and TRBJ1-3; 10 positions agree with TRBD1. The length of the CDR3 is 18 residues. CDR1 is MNHEY and CDR2 is SMNVEV in the germline V gene (reference sequence). The ends lost 3 bases at V and 5 bases at J; junction bases unmatched: 13.